This T cell receptor (beta chain) is from a study of blood T cells in healthy people across ages. V lost 5 bases and J lost 2; bases outside the gene matches: 15. This CDR3 contains 19 residues. Per the germline V gene, CDR1 is SGHTA and CDR2 is FQGNSA. Through a sample-barcoded 5' primer and a J-beta primer mix, a second PCR was run for roughly 6 to 12 cycles. A template-switch adaptor with 12 random nucleotides tagged each cDNA molecule. In TCRdb, the 5' RACE reads were re-called with MiXCR into one record per CDR3 protein. The sample yields roughly 2 million distinct CDR3 sequences, around half seen once. This clonotype was observed a few times.

Material: blood. The V and J genes are TRBV7-2 and TRBJ1-6; 7 positions match TRBD1. The receptor's source is a woman aged 35 to 49 in good health. The CDR3 loop reads CASSPERRLQGAYNSPLHF. The CDR3 bases are TGTGCCAGCAGCCCCGAGAGGAGGTTGCAGGGGGCCTATAATTCACCCCTCCACTTT.